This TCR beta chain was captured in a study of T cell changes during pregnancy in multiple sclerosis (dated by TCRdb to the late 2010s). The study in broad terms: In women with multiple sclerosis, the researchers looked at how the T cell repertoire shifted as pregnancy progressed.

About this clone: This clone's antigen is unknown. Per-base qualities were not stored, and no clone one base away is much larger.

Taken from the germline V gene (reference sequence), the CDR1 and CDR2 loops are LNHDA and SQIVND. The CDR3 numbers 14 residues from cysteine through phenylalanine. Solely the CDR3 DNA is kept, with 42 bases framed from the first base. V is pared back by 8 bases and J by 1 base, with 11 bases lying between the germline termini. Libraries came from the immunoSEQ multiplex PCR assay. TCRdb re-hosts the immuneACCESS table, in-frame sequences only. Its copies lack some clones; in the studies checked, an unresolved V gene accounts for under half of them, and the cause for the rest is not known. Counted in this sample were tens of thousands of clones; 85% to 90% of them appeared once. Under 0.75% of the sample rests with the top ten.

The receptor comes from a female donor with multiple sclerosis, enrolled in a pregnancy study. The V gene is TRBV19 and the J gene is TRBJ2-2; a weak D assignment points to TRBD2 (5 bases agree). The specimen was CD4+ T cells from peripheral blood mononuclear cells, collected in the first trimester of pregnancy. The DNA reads TGTGCCAGTCGTAGAGCGGTGAACACCGGGGAGCTGTTTTTT. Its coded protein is CASRRAVNTGELFF.